Listed below are T cell receptor beta chains from one sample, sequenced in a study of blood T cell repertoires in COVID-19. Assay used: immunoSEQ multiplex PCR; TCRdb lists only in-frame clones, some missing. The sample contains about 200,000 clones, around three quarters of which appear only once. The sample was peripheral blood. The source of these receptors is a woman aged 70 to 79 with acute or convalescent COVID-19. CDR3s leave out the opening cysteine and the closing phenylalanine or tryptophan. The size field is filled for only some rows; it gives once, few, many or a size class.

V: TRBV3-1/TRBV3-2; size: NA; CDR3: ASSDRGRNQPQH
V: TRBV25-1; size: once; CDR3: ASSVTGASYNEQF
V: TRBV24-1; size: NA; CDR3: ATSFGSGTNTGELF
V: TRBV30; size: NA; CDR3: AWSVQDSYGYT
V: TRBV9; size: NA; CDR3: ASSVERGLDEQF
V: TRBV5-1; size: NA; CDR3: ASSWADSPNSPLH
V: TRBV29-1; size: NA; CDR3: SVSPGPYEQY
V: TRBV5-1; size: NA; CDR3: ASSLTSGGPTDTQY
V: TRBV9; size: NA; CDR3: ASSVAGFQETQY
V: TRBV5-1; size: NA; CDR3: ASSLAGGADEQY
V: TRBV9; size: once; CDR3: ASSVEGWSWKETQY
V: TRBV7-3; size: NA; CDR3: ASSSRQGETQY
V: TRBV19; size: few; CDR3: ASSLLGRDNSPLH
V: TRBV6-4; size: NA; CDR3: ASSRDREPDCSWEQY
V: TRBV10-1; size: NA; CDR3: ASSQAGTGGSEQY
V: TRBV20-1; size: NA; CDR3: SASPGNNIQY
V: TRBV6-5; size: NA; CDR3: ASSYFKTGQETQY
V: TRBV5-1; size: NA; CDR3: ASSPTGGNYGYT
V: TRBV18; size: NA; CDR3: ASSLRQGANEKLF
V: TRBV5-1; size: NA; CDR3: ASSLRASGVGGTGELF
V: TRBV6-5; size: NA; CDR3: ASTDRGEINYGYT
V: TRBV27; size: NA; CDR3: ASSLTGSYEQY
V: TRBV5-1; size: NA; CDR3: ASSSGEGGNYGYT
V: TRBV18; size: NA; CDR3: ASSIAGNTEAF
V: TRBV9; size: NA; CDR3: ASSVTEGGAGEQY
V: TRBV27; size: NA; CDR3: ASSALGRGGMIAKNIQY
V: TRBV6-1; size: NA; CDR3: ASSDRDGNQPQH
V: TRBV5-5; size: NA; CDR3: ASSLVGTGVHEQF
V: TRBV7-9; size: once; CDR3: ASKKSGTGGSTGELF
V: TRBV24-1; size: NA; CDR3: ATSDQRRQGSAYGYT